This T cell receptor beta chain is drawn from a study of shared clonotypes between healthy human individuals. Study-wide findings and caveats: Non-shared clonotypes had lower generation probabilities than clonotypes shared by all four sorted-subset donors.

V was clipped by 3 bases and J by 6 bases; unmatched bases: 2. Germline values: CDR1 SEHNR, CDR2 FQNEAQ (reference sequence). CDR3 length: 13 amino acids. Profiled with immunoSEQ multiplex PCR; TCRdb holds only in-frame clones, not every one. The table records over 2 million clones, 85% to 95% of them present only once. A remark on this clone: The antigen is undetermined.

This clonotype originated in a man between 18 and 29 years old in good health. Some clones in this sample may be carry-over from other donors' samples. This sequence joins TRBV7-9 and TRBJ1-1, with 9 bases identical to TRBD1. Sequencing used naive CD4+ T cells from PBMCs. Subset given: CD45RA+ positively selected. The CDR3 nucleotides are TGTGCCAGCAGCTTTGGACAGGGGTCTGAAGCTTTCTTT. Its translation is CASSFGQGSEAFF.